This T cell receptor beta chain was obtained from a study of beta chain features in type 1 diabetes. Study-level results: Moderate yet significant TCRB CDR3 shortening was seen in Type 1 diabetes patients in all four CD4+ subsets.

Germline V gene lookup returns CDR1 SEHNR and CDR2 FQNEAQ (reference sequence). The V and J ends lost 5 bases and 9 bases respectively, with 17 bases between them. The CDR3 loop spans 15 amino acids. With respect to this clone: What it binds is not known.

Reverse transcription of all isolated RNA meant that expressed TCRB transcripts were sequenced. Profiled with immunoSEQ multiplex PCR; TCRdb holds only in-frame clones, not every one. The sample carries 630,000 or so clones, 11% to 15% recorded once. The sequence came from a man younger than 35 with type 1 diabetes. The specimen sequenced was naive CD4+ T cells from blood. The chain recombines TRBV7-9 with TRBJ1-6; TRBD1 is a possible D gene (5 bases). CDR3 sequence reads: CASSGRTREPSPLHF. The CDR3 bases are TGTGCCAGCAGCGGCCGGACAAGGGAGCCTTCACCCCTCCACTTT.